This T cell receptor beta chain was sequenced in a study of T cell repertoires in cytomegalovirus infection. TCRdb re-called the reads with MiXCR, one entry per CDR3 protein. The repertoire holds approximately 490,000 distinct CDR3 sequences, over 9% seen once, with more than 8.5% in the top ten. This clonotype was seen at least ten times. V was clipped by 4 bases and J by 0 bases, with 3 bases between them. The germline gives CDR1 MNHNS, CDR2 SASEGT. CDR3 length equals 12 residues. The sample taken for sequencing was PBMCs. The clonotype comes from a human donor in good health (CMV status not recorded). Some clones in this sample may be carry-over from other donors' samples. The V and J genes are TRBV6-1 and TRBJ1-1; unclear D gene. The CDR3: CASSGLNTEAFF. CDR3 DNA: TGTGCCAGCAGTGGGTTGAACACTGAAGCTTTCTTT.